The 15 T cell receptor beta chains presented below share a single source sample, sequenced in a study of blood T cell repertoires in COVID-19. Assay used: immunoSEQ multiplex PCR; TCRdb lists only in-frame clones, some missing. Counted here are about 220,000 clones, around three quarters occurring once; the ten biggest clones make up 5.5% to 8.5%. The specimen was peripheral blood. All receptors come from a woman in her 70s with acute or convalescent COVID-19.

This chain links TRBV3-1 (or the pseudogene TRBV3-2) with TRBJ1-1; TRBD1 is a possible D gene (6 bases). Per the germline V gene, CDR1 is LGHDT and CDR2 is YNNKEL (reference sequence). This CDR3 has 15 residues. V shed 4 bases and J shed 0 bases, with 12 bases lying between them. CDR3 coding DNA: TGTGCCAGCAGCCGTCGGGACAACATGAACACTGAAGCTTTCTTT. Its protein is CASSRRDNMNTEAFF.

The V gene is TRBV29-1, the J gene TRBJ1-4, with TRBD1 identical over 7 bases. With V trimmed by 4 bases and J by 3 bases, 2 bases remained unmatched. Germline V gene sequence: CDR1 SQVTM, CDR2 ANQGSEA. The CDR3 runs to 13 residues. In nucleotides, the CDR3 is TGCAGCGTTGGGGACAGACCTAATGAAAAACTGTTTTTT. Translating it yields CSVGDRPNEKLFF.

The J gene is TRBJ1-1, the V gene TRBV18; D is uncertain. This CDR3 has 13 amino acids. V lost 5 bases and J 4 bases, leaving 11 bases between the germline ends. Per germline, CDR1 KGHSH and CDR2 LQKENI. CDR3 loop: CASSAEYRTEAFF. For the CDR3, the DNA is TGTGCCAGCTCAGCGGAGTATCGCACTGAAGCTTTCTTT.

V gene TRBV3-1 (or the pseudogene TRBV3-2) combines with J gene TRBJ2-1, with 9 bases matching TRBD2. The V gene's germline CDR1 is LGHDT and CDR2 YNNKEL (reference sequence). CDR3 length: 15 amino acids. Trimming removed 10 bases from V and 1 base from J; junction bases left unmatched: 8. The CDR3: CATSRLAVSYNEQFF. The DNA for the CDR3 is TGTGCCACCTCGAGACTAGCGGTTTCCTACAATGAGCAGTTCTTC.

The chain combines TRBV5-1 with TRBJ1-4; 7 bases line up with TRBD1. Germline V gene lookup returns CDR1 SGHRS and CDR2 YFSETQ. V gave up 3 bases and J gave up 8 bases; unmatched junction bases: 1. CDR3 size: 12 residues. Here the CDR3 DNA reads TGCGCCAGCAGCTCAGGGGGAGAAAAACTGTTTTTT. It is translated as CASSSGGEKLFF.

V usage is TRBV7-3 and J usage is TRBJ2-7, with 8 nucleotides matching TRBD1. The junction had 4 bases not matched to a gene; V was cut back by 0 bases and J by 6 bases. This CDR3 has 14 residues. CDR1 SGHTA and CDR2 FQGTGA come from the germline V gene. The CDR3 region is CASSLTGQAGEQYF. The CDR3 DNA follows: TGTGCCAGCAGCTTAACGGGACAGGCGGGCGAGCAGTACTTC.

V and J are TRBV28 and TRBJ2-5, with 8 bases lining up with TRBD1. Germline CDR1 is MDHEN and CDR2 is SYDVKM. CDR3 length: 15 residues. With 4 bases clipped from V and 1 base from J, the junction kept 5 bases outside the gene matches. The CDR3 DNA reads as TGTGCCAGCAGTTCTCACGGGACAGGCCAAGAGACCCAGTACTTC. Translation: CASSSHGTGQETQYF.

In nucleotides, the CDR3 is TGTGCCAGCAGCTTAGGGGGGGGGAATTACGAGCAGTACTTC. It specifies CASSLGGGNYEQYF. V usage is TRBV7-6 and J usage is TRBJ2-7; 7 positions agree with TRBD2. Germline V gives CDR1 SGHVS, CDR2 FNYEAQ. V shed 1 base and J 4 bases; nucleotides not matched to a gene: 4. CDR3 length equals 14 residues. The full variable domain, with the rest looked up from reference TRBV7-6 and TRBJ2-7, is GAGVSQSPRYKVTKRGQDVALRCDPISGHVSLYWYRQALGQGPEFLTYFNYEAQQDKSGLPNDRFSAERPEGSISTLTIQRTEQRDSAMYRCASSLGGGNYEQYFGPGTRLTVT.

This sequence joins TRBV2 and TRBJ2-2, with 15 bases fitting TRBD2. The CDR3 spans 16 residues. Germline V gene sequence: CDR1 SNHLY, CDR2 FYNNEI. Trimming at V came to 9 bases and at J to 3 bases, leaving 5 bases not matched to a gene. CDR3: CASGTSGGRYTGELFF. The CDR3, as DNA: TGTGCCAGTGGGACTAGCGGGGGGCGGTACACCGGGGAGCTGTTTTTT. The full variable domain, in which reference TRBV2 and TRBJ2-2 provide the parts outside the CDR3, is EPEVTQTPSHQVTQMGQEVILRCVPISNHLYFYWYRQILGQKVEFLVSFYNNEISEKSEIFDDQFSVERPDGSNFTLKIRSTKLEDSAMYFCASGTSGGRYTGELFFGEGSRLTVL.

The chain employs TRBV7-2 and TRBJ2-7; 8 nucleotides line up with TRBD2. V lost 5 bases, J lost 1 base, and 7 bases stayed unmatched. CDR3 length: 15 amino acids. Germline CDR1 reads SGHTA; CDR2 reads FQGNSA. CDR3 protein: CASSLSSGESYEQYF. Written as DNA, the CDR3 is TGTGCCAGCAGCCTAAGTAGCGGGGAATCCTACGAGCAGTACTTC.

The rearrangement uses TRBV10-2 and TRBJ2-1; TRBD2 aligns across 11 bases. Germline assignment: CDR1 WSHSY and CDR2 SAAADI. The ends lost 7 bases at V and 0 bases at J; junction bases unmatched: 8. The CDR3 sequence is 17 residues long. The CDR3 DNA is TGCGCCAGCACAACTAGCGGGGGTCCCAGCTCCTACAATGAGCAGTTCTTC. Translating gives CASTTSGGPSSYNEQFF.

The V call is TRBV29-1, the J call TRBJ2-5; 7 nucleotides line up with TRBD2. Germline loops: CDR1 SQVTM, CDR2 ANQGSEA. Losses at the gene ends were 3 bases for V and 5 bases for J; bases not matched to a gene: 6. This CDR3 is 13 amino acids long. The CDR3 spells CSVEGGGRETQYF. CDR3 nucleotide sequence: TGCAGCGTTGAGGGGGGGGGACGCGAGACCCAGTACTTC.

V usage is TRBV5-1 and J usage is TRBJ2-2, with TRBD1 matching over 7 bases. Trimming cost V 3 bases and J 1 base; bases outside gene matches: 6. From germline, CDR1 is SGHRS and CDR2 YFSETQ. The CDR3 contains 16 residues. DNA of the CDR3: TGCGCCAGCAGCTCTATATGGACAGGGAACACCGGGGAGCTGTTTTTT. Translation: CASSSIWTGNTGELFF.

The DNA of the CDR3 is TGTGCCAGCAGCGCCGGGGGGTCCTACGAGCAGTACTTC. Amino acids: CASSAGGSYEQYF. The chain couples TRBV9 to TRBJ2-7; TRBD2 matches 7 bases. Germline V gene sequence: CDR1 SGDLS, CDR2 YYNGEE. This CDR3 spans 13 amino acids. The trim removed 3 bases at V and 1 base at J, leaving 1 base unmatched. The variable domain in full, completed from reference TRBV9 and TRBJ2-7, reads DSGVTQTPKHLITATGQRVTLRCSPRSGDLSVYWYQQSLDQGLQFLIQYYNGEERAKGNILERFSAQQFPDLHSELNLSSLELGDSALYFCASSAGGSYEQYFGPGTRLTVT.

The J gene is TRBJ2-1, the V gene TRBV2; TRBD2 might be the D (6 bases). V lost 1 base and J lost 7, with 11 bases in between. From germline, CDR1 is SNHLY and CDR2 FYNNEI. CDR3 length equals 14 residues. In DNA, the CDR3 is TGTGCCAGCAGTGAAGTACGCGCGGGGAATGAGCAGTTCTTC. This encodes CASSEVRAGNEQFF.